The next 22 T cell receptor beta chains were all read from a single sample in a study of T cells in Graves' hyperthyroidism and ophthalmopathy. The investigators amplified TCR beta CDR3 regions from RNA transcripts. A first-round RT-PCR of the TCR CDR3 used the HTBI primer set. TCRdb ran MiXCR on the multiplex PCR reads and lists one entry per CDR3 protein. The sample holds about 840,000 distinct CDR3 sequences, approximately 40% seen once. The material sequenced was blood. Receptors were obtained from a young man with Graves' hyperthyroidism.

This clonotype appeared once. The rearrangement links TRBV7-9 to TRBJ1-4, with 8 positions matching TRBD1. V lost 7 bases, J lost 8 bases, and 6 bases stayed unmatched. The CDR3 has 13 residues. Germline assignment: CDR1 SEHNR and CDR2 FQNEAQ (reference sequence). CDR3 nucleotides: TGTGCCAGCACAGGGACAGGAATCGAAAAACTGTTTTTT. Residues: CASTGTGIEKLFF.

V and J are TRBV5-1 and TRBJ2-7; D ambiguous. V lost 2 bases to trimming and J lost 0 bases, with 9 bases between them. Germline V gene sequence: CDR1 SGHRS, CDR2 YFSETQ. The CDR3 runs to 14 residues. The CDR3 sequence is CASSFDQLSYEQYF. In DNA, the CDR3 is TGCGCCAGCAGCTTCGACCAGCTCTCCTACGAGCAGTACTTC. Full variable domain (outside the CDR3, taken from reference TRBV5-1 and TRBJ2-7): KAGVTQTPRYLIKTRGQQVTLSCSPISGHRSVSWYQQTPGQGLQFLFEYFSETQRNKGNFPGRFSGRQFSNSRSEMNVSTLELGDSALYLCASSFDQLSYEQYFGPGTRLTVT.

This clonotype was seen once. The rearrangement joins TRBV11-2 to TRBJ2-7, with 16 nucleotides matching TRBD2. Trimming removed 5 bases from V and 3 bases from J; junction bases left unmatched: 7. There are 17 residues in the CDR3. Germline V gives CDR1 SGHAT, CDR2 FQNNGV. The CDR3 DNA reads TGTGCCAGCAGCACCGGGACTAGCGGGAGGGAGGACTACGAGCAGTACTTC. Encoded protein: CASSTGTSGREDYEQYF.

As regards this clonotype: Being one base from a much bigger clone, this may be a read error. The chain carries TRBV7-9 and TRBJ1-5; D is undetermined. This CDR3 spans 13 amino acids. The germline V gene has CDR1 SEHNR and CDR2 FQNEAQ (reference sequence). Trimming removed 4 bases from V and 6 bases from J, with 10 bases in between. CDR3 in amino acids: CASSSKGFQPQHF. The CDR3 bases are TGTGCCAGCAGCTCAAAGGGCTTTCAGCCCCAGCATTTT.

Remarks on this clonotype: Relative to the germline gene, one junction end is altered; a read error may explain this. V is TRBV6-5 and J is TRBJ1-1; D call uncertain. The CDR3 sequence is 13 residues long. CDR1 MNHEY and CDR2 SVGAGI come from the germline V gene. The CDR3 bases are TGTGCCGGCAGTTACGGCCAACGGACTGAAGCTTTCTTT. Translation gives CAGSYGQRTEAFF.

Many counts were recorded for this clonotype. The gene calls are TRBV2 and TRBJ1-1, with D unclear. Trimming left V 5 bases short and J 2 bases short, with 9 bases between. The V gene's germline CDR1 is SNHLY and CDR2 FYNNEI. This CDR3 contains 13 residues. CDR3 DNA: TGTGCCAGCAGTTGGGCAGAAAACACTGAAGCTTTCTTT. Encoded protein: CASSWAENTEAFF. The full variable domain, with the rest looked up from reference TRBV2 and TRBJ1-1, is EPEVTQTPSHQVTQMGQEVILRCVPISNHLYFYWYRQILGQKVEFLVSFYNNEISEKSEIFDDQFSVERPDGSNFTLKIRSTKLEDSAMYFCASSWAENTEAFFGQGTRLTVV.

The chain is built from TRBV25-1 and TRBJ1-1; D is unresolved. Trimming took off 6 bases at V and 7 bases at J, with 18 bases between the two ends. Germline CDR1 and CDR2: MGHDK and SYGVNS. CDR3 length: 14 amino acids. The CDR3 region has the DNA TGTGCCAGCAGCCAAGATCCGGCGGGCAGTGAAGCTTTCTTT. Its protein is CASSQDPAGSEAFF.

Ten or more counts support this clonotype. The gene calls are TRBV7-2 and TRBJ1-5; weak D call: TRBD1 (5 bases). V was pared by 1 base and J by 8 bases, with 18 bases between. Germline CDR1 is SGHTA and CDR2 is FQGNSA. This CDR3 has 16 residues. This CDR3 is CASSLGDGGPGEPQHF. The CDR3 bases are TGTGCCAGCAGCTTAGGGGACGGAGGGCCCGGCGAGCCCCAGCATTTT.

J is TRBJ1-4 and V is TRBV25-1, with no clear D. This CDR3 is 15 amino acids long. Germline CDR1 is MGHDK and CDR2 is SYGVNS. Trimming left V 5 bases short and J 8 bases short, with 18 bases between. CDR3 protein: CASSLNLAHQEKLFF. The DNA of the CDR3 is TGTGCCAGCAGTCTCAATCTGGCGCACCAAGAAAAACTGTTTTTT.

The chain employs TRBV2 and TRBJ2-2; TRBD2 might be the D (6 bases). Germline V gene data show CDR1 as SNHLY and CDR2 as FYNNEI. V lost 8 bases and J lost 4, with 14 bases in between. CDR3 length equals 14 residues. In DNA form, the CDR3 reads TGTGCCAGCTTCCGGACTACGAGCACCGGGGAGCTGTTTTTT. Amino acid sequence: CASFRTTSTGELFF.

This clonotype was seen once. This sequence may be a read error, since a much larger clone differs from it by one base. The J gene is TRBJ1-1, the V gene TRBV2; no clear D gene. Germline assignment: CDR1 SNHLY and CDR2 FYNNEI. The CDR3 loop spans 12 amino acids. The CDR3: CGSSGQGLIAFF. The CDR3 DNA sequence: TGTGGCAGCAGTGGCCAAGGGTTAATAGCTTTCTTT. The variable domain in full, with the rest retrieved from reference TRBV2 and TRBJ1-1, is EPEVTQTPSHQVTQMGQEVILRCVPISNHLYFYWYRQILGQKVEFLVSFYNNEISEKSEIFDDQFSVERPDGSNFTLKIRSTKLEDSAMYFCGSSGQGLIAFFGQGTRLTVV.

This clonotype occurred many times. V usage is TRBV10-3 and J usage is TRBJ1-1; 8 nucleotides agree with TRBD1. Trimming removed 6 bases from V and 5 bases from J; junction bases left unmatched: 5. The CDR3 has 13 residues. CDR1 is ENHRY, CDR2 SYGVKD, per germline. CDR3 amino acids: CAIRLTGETEAFF. The CDR3 nucleotides read TGTGCCATCAGATTGACAGGGGAGACTGAAGCTTTCTTT.

Note on this clonotype: The junction shows a germline mismatch at one end, possibly a read error. J is TRBJ2-5 and V is TRBV20-1; no firm D call. Germline V gene lookup returns CDR1 DFQATT and CDR2 SNEGSKA (reference sequence). The CDR3 length is 9 residues. The CDR3 bases are TGCAGTGCTAGAGACTCCCACTACTTC. This codes for CSARDSHYF.

This clonotype was detected ten times or more. J is TRBJ2-2 and V is TRBV11-3, with D possibly matching TRBD2 (7 bases). The germline V gene has CDR1 SGHNT and CDR2 YENEEA. The length of the CDR3 is 14 residues. The V and J ends lost 5 bases and 5 bases respectively, with 12 bases between them. CDR3 nucleotides: TGTGCCAGCAGCGAGGGGGGGCCTACCGGGGAGCTGTTTTTT. It yields the protein CASSEGGPTGELFF.

Ten or more counts support this clonotype. This rearrangement joins TRBV14 to TRBJ2-2; D ambiguous. The V end lost 2 bases, the J end lost 1 base, and 2 bases lay between the germline ends. The CDR3 contains 13 residues. Germline V lookup: CDR1 SGHDN, CDR2 FVKESK. CDR3: CASSQWNTGELFF. The DNA of the CDR3 is TGTGCCAGCAGCCAATGGAACACCGGGGAGCTGTTTTTT. The whole variable domain, remainder taken from reference TRBV14 and TRBJ2-2, is EAGVTQFPSHSVIEKGQTVTLRCDPISGHDNLYWYRRVMGKEIKFLLHFVKESKQDESGMPNNRFLAERTGGTYSTLKVQPAELEDSGVYFCASSQWNTGELFFGEGSRLTVL.

This clonotype came up many times. This chain joins TRBV24-1 and TRBJ2-5; 9 nucleotides align to TRBD1. V was pared by 4 bases and J by 5 bases, with 4 bases of the junction left unmatched. The length of the CDR3 is 14 residues. The V gene's germline CDR1 is KGHDR and CDR2 SFDVKD. The CDR3 DNA sequence: TGTGCCACCAGTGACCGGACAGGGGACGAGACCCAGTACTTC. Translating it yields CATSDRTGDETQYF.

The V gene is TRBV24-1, the J gene TRBJ2-5, with 8 bases matching TRBD1. V lost 2 bases to trimming and J lost 5 bases; unmatched junction nucleotides: 12. The CDR3 covers 17 residues. Looked up from germline, CDR1 is KGHDR and CDR2 is SFDVKD. Here the CDR3 reads CATSDSRTGSSLETQYF. In DNA, the CDR3 is TGTGCCACCAGTGATTCGAGGACAGGGAGTTCTTTGGAGACCCAGTACTTC.

This clonotype came up many times. The chain joins TRBV2 to TRBJ2-5; D uncertain. V was pared by 6 bases and J by 4 bases, with 9 bases between. CDR3 length: 12 amino acids. Germline V lookup: CDR1 SNHLY, CDR2 FYNNEI. CDR3: CASSLLIETQYF. The DNA of the CDR3 is TGTGCCAGCAGCCTCCTCATAGAGACCCAGTACTTC.

The chain recombines TRBV24-1 with TRBJ2-1, with TRBD1 matching 9 bases. The germline CDR1 and CDR2 sequences are KGHDR and SFDVKD. The trim removed 2 bases at V and 6 bases at J, leaving 1 base unmatched. The CDR3 is made up of 14 amino acids. CDR3 coding DNA: TGTGCCACCAGTGATTCGGACAGGGGCAATGAGCAGTTCTTC. It codes for CATSDSDRGNEQFF.

Many counts were recorded for this clonotype. The chain couples TRBV29-1 to TRBJ2-6; TRBD1 aligns across 9 bases. With 7 bases clipped from V and 2 bases from J, the junction kept 9 bases outside the gene matches. CDR3 size: 16 residues. Germline V gene sequence: CDR1 SQVTM, CDR2 ANQGSEA. CDR3 residues: CSARKGQGTGANVLTF. CDR3 DNA: TGCAGCGCCCGGAAGGGACAGGGAACTGGGGCCAACGTCCTGACTTTC.

The chain joins TRBV10-3 to TRBJ1-4, with D possibly matching TRBD1 (6 bases). Germline lookup yields CDR1 ENHRY and CDR2 SYGVKD. V lost 10 bases and J lost 0, with 21 bases in between. This CDR3 is 17 amino acids long. Written as DNA, the CDR3 is TGTGCCACCAGCCCAGGACAGAGCCCTGCAACTAATGAAAAACTGTTTTTT. It is translated as CATSPGQSPATNEKLFF.

This clonotype appeared a few times. The V call is TRBV6-2 or TRBV6-3, the J call TRBJ2-5; 7 nucleotides agree with TRBD1. The CDR3 has 13 amino acids. J lost 6 bases, V lost 10 bases, and 11 bases had no gene match. The V gene's germline CDR1 is MNHEY and CDR2 SVGEGT. The CDR3 region has the DNA TGTGCCACCGCGGAAGGGGGCGCGCAGACCCAGTACTTC. Translated: CATAEGGAQTQYF.